This T cell receptor (beta chain) was retrieved from a study of tumor-infiltrating lymphocytes in primary liver carcinoma. Study-wide context: Samples yielded about 3.65 to 8 million productive TCRbeta reads, similar across tissue types. Study-level points and caveats: Because of bulk unsorted sampling, CD4+ and CD8+ repertoires were not subjected to comparison.

Unsorted whole blood served as the source of blood RNA, and germline DNA was extracted as well. Those patients suffered from chronic HBV infection and were treatment-naive. The authors made TCR beta cDNA from approximately 500 ng total RNA with a constant-region primer. Amplification in three nested multiplex PCR rounds with slightly modified ARM-PCR gave rise to TCR beta libraries. For approximately 9 cycles apiece, the opening two PCR rounds ran with TRBV1-TRBV30 forward primers and a C-beta reverse primer. TCRdb re-called the multiplex PCR reads with MiXCR, one entry per CDR3 protein. The sample carries 330,000 or so distinct CDR3 sequences, 65% recorded once. With regard to this clonotype: As yet, its antigen is unknown. Germline is not matched at one junction end, which may reflect a read error.

The CDR3 covers 15 residues. Germline loops: CDR1 SNHLY, CDR2 FYNNEI. The material sequenced was peripheral blood. This chain connects TRBV2 to TRBJ2-7, with unresolved D. The clonotype comes from a man aged 40-50 years with primary liver carcinoma and hepatitis B virus infection. The CDR3 region is CASIVVRDSSYERYF. The CDR3, as DNA: TGTGCCAGCATTGTCGTAAGGGATAGCTCCTACGAGCGGTACTTC.